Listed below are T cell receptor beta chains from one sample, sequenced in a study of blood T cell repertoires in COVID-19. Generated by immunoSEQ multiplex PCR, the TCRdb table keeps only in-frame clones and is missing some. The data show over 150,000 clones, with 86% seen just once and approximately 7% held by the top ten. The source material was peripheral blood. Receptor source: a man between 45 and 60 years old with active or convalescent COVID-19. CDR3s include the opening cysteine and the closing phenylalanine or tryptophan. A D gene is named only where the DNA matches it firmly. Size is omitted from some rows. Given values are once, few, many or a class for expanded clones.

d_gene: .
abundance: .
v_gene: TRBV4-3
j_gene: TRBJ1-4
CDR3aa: CASSQALVFDEKLFF
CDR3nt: TGCGCCAGCAGCCAAGCACTGGTATTCGATGAAAAACTGTTTTTT

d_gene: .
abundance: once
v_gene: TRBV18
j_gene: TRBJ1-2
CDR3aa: CASSEGLRYGYTF
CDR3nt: TGTGCCAGCTCAGAGGGACTCCGCTATGGCTACACCTTC

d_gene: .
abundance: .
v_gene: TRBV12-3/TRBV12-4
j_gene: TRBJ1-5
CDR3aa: CASTSGRRPQHF
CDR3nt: TGTGCCAGCACCAGCGGGAGGAGGCCCCAGCATTTT

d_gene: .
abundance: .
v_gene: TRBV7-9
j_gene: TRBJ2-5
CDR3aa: CASSLVGGETQYF
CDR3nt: TGTGCCAGCAGCTTAGTCGGGGGAGAGACCCAGTACTTC

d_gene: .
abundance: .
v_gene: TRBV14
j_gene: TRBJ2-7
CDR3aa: CASSREGADPYF
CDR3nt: TGTGCCAGCAGCCGGGAAGGGGCAGACCCGTACTTC

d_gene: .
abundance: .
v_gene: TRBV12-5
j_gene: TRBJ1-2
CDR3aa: CASGTGTPRRYGYTF
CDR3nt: TGTGCTAGTGGCACCGGGACACCCAGACGGTATGGCTACACCTTC

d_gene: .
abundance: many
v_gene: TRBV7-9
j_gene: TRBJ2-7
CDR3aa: CASSMGLFDEQYF
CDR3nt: TGTGCCAGCAGCATGGGACTTTTCGACGAGCAGTACTTC

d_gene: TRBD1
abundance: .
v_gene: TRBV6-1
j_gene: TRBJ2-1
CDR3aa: CASSDPDRGSRSRNEQFF
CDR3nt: TGTGCCAGCAGTGACCCGGACAGGGGGAGTAGGTCTAGGAATGAGCAGTTCTTC

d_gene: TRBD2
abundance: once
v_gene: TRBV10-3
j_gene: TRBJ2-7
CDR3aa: CAIRDGTSGSYEQYF
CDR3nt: TGTGCCATCAGAGACGGGACTAGCGGGTCCTACGAGCAGTACTTC

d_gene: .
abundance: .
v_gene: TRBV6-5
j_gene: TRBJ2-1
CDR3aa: CASSRGGGQQFF
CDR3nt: TGTGCCAGCAGTAGAGGGGGGGGGCAGCAGTTCTTC

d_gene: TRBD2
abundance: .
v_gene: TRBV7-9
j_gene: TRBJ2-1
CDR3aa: CASSDILTSGRVYNEQFF
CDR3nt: TGTGCCAGCAGCGACATTCTTACTAGCGGGAGGGTATACAATGAGCAGTTCTTC

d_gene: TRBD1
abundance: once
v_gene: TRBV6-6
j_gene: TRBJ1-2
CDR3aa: CASSPPTGRSGYTF
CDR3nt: TGTGCCAGCAGCCCCCCGACAGGGAGGAGCGGCTACACCTTC

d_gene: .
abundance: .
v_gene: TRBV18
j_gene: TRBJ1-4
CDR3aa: CASSPFDRTTNEKLFF
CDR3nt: TGTGCCAGCTCACCCTTCGACAGGACAACTAATGAAAAACTGTTTTTT

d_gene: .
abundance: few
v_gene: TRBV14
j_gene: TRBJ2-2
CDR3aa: CASSRQWTGELFF
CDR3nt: TGTGCCAGCAGCAGACAATGGACCGGGGAGCTGTTTTTT

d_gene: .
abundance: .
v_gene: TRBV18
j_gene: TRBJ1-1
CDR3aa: CASSPEELDSFFMNTEAFF
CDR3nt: TGTGCCAGCTCACCGGAGGAGCTGGACAGCTTCTTCATGAACACTGAAGCTTTCTTT

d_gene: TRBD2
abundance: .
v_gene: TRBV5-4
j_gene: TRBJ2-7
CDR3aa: CASSLAIAGGPKRYEQYF
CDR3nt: TGTGCCAGCAGCTTGGCTATAGCGGGGGGGCCGAAGCGCTACGAGCAGTACTTC

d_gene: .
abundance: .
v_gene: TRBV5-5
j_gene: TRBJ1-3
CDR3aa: CASSLFPGTGGNTIYF
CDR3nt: TGTGCCAGCAGCTTGTTTCCGGGAACGGGCGGAAACACCATATATTTT

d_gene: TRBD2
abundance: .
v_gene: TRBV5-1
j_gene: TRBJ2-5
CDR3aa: CASSLGLAGGSETQYF
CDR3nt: TGCGCCAGCAGCTTGGGGCTAGCGGGAGGATCTGAGACCCAGTACTTC

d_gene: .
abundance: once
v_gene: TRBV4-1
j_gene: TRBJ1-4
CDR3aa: CASSQEGVNIREKLFF
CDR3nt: TGCGCCAGCAGCCAAGAAGGAGTGAACATTCGGGAAAAACTGTTTTTT

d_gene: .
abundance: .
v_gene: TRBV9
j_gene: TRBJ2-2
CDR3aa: CASSVAVGGQAGELFF
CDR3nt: TGTGCCAGCAGCGTAGCTGTGGGGGGGCAGGCCGGGGAGCTGTTTTTT

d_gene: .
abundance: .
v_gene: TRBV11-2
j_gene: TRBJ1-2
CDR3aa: CASSLSGGLVYGYTF
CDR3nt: TGTGCCAGCAGCTTAAGCGGGGGACTTGTCTATGGCTACACCTTC

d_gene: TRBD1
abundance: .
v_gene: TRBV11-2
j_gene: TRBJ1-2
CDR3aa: CASSLVAGGTHSSYGYTF
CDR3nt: TGTGCCAGCAGCTTAGTTGCAGGGGGAACCCATTCCAGCTATGGCTACACCTTC

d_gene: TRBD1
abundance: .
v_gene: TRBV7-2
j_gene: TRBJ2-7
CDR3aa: CASSTSGTEFYEQYF
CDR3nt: TGTGCCAGCAGCACCTCCGGGACAGAATTCTACGAGCAGTACTTC

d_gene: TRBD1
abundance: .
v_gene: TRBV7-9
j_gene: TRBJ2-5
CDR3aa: CASSSQSGQVVTQYF
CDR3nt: TGTGCCAGCAGCTCACAATCGGGACAGGTCGTGACCCAGTACTTC

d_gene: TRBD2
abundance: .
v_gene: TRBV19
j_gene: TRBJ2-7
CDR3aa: CASQRQRGSYEQYF
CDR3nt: TGTGCCAGTCAAAGACAGCGGGGCTCCTACGAGCAGTACTTC

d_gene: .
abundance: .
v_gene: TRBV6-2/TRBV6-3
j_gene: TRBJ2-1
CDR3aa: CASSKLNEQFF
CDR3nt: TGTGCCAGCAGTAAACTCAATGAGCAGTTCTTC

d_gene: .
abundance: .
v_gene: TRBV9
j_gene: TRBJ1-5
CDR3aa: CASSVNSNQPQHF
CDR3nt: TGTGCCAGCAGCGTTAATAGCAATCAGCCCCAGCATTTT

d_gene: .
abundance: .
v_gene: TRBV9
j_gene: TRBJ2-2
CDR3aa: CASSVATNTGELFF
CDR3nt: TGTGCCAGCAGCGTAGCCACGAACACCGGGGAGCTGTTTTTT

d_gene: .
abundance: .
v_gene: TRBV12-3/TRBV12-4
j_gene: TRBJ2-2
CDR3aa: CASTRDTGELFF
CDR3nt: TGTGCCAGCACCCGGGACACCGGGGAGCTGTTTTTT

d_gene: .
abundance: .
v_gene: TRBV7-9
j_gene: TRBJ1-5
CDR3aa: CASSLQSNQPQHF
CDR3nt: TGTGCCAGCAGCTTACAGAGCAATCAGCCCCAGCATTTT

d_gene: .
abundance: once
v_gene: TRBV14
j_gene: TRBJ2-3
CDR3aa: CASSQEWAGMDTDTQYF
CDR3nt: TGTGCCAGCAGCCAAGAATGGGCGGGAATGGATACAGATACGCAGTATTTT

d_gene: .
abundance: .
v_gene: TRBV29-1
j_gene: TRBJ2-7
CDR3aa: CSVESVTPANEQYF
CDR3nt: TGCAGCGTTGAGTCTGTGACACCAGCCAACGAGCAGTACTTC

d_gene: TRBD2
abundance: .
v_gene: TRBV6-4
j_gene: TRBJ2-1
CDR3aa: CASSDSAGGPHEQFF
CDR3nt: TGTGCCAGCAGTGACTCGGCGGGAGGGCCTCATGAGCAGTTCTTC

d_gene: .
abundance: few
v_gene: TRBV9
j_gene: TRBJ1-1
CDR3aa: CASSKQGGTEAFF
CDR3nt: TGTGCCAGCAGCAAACAGGGTGGCACTGAAGCTTTCTTT

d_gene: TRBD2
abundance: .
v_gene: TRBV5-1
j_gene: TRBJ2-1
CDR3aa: CASSPGLAENNEQFF
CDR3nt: TGCGCCAGCAGCCCGGGACTAGCGGAGAACAATGAGCAGTTCTTC

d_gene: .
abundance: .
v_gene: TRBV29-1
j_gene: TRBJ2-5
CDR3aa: CSVEAGGSRPQETQYF
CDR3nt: TGCAGCGTTGAAGCTGGCGGTTCGCGCCCCCAAGAGACCCAGTACTTC

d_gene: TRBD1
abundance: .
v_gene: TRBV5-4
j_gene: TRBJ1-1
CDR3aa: CASSPRDRVGENAEAFF
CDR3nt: TGTGCCAGCAGCCCGAGGGACAGGGTGGGCGAGAACGCTGAAGCTTTCTTT

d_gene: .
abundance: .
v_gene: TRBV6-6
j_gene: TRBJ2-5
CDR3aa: CASSHYGDYQETQYF
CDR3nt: TGTGCCAGCAGCCATTACGGGGATTACCAAGAGACCCAGTACTTC

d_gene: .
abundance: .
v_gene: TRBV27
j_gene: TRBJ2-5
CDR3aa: CASSSLVQQETQYF
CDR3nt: TGTGCCAGCAGTTCGTTGGTGCAGCAAGAGACCCAGTACTTC

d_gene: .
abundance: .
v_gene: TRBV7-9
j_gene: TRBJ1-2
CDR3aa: CASSLGQTVYGYTF
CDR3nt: TGTGCCAGCAGCTTAGGCCAGACAGTTTATGGCTACACCTTC

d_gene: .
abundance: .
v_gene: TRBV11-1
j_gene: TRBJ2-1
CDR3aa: CASSLRTPGDEQFF
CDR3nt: TGTGCCAGCAGCTTAAGGACACCGGGCGATGAGCAGTTCTTC

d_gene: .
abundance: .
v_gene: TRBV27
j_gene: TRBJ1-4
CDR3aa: CASRGATEKLFF
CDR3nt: TGTGCCAGCCGGGGGGCGACTGAAAAACTGTTTTTT

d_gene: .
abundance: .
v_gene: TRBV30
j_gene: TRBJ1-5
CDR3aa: CAWSESPAGQPQHF
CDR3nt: TGTGCCTGGAGTGAGTCCCCGGCGGGTCAGCCCCAGCATTTT

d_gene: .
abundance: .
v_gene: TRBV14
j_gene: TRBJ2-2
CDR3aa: CASSQGPFSRVDPGELFF
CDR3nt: TGTGCCAGCAGCCAAGGCCCTTTTAGCAGGGTCGATCCCGGGGAGCTGTTTTTT

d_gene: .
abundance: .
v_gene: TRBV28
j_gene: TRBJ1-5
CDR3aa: CATTPQGLGNQPQHF
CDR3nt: TGTGCCACCACACCCCAGGGGCTCGGCAATCAGCCCCAGCATTTT

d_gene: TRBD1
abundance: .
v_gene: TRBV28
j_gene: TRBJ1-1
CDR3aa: CASSLTGANTEAFF
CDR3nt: TGTGCCAGCAGCTTGACAGGGGCGAACACTGAAGCTTTCTTT

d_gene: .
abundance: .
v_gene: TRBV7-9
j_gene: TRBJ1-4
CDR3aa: CASSTGVDNEKLFF
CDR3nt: TGTGCCAGCAGCACGGGAGTCGATAATGAAAAACTGTTTTTT

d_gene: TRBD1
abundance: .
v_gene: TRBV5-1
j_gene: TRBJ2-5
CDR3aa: CASSLGDRGVLQTQYF
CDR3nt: TGCGCCAGCAGCCTTGGGGACAGGGGAGTTTTGCAGACCCAGTACTTC

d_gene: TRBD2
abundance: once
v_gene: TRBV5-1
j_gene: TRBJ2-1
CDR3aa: CASSLWDFAGVLFF
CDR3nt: TGCGCCAGCAGCTTATGGGATTTCGCGGGAGTTTTGTTCTTC